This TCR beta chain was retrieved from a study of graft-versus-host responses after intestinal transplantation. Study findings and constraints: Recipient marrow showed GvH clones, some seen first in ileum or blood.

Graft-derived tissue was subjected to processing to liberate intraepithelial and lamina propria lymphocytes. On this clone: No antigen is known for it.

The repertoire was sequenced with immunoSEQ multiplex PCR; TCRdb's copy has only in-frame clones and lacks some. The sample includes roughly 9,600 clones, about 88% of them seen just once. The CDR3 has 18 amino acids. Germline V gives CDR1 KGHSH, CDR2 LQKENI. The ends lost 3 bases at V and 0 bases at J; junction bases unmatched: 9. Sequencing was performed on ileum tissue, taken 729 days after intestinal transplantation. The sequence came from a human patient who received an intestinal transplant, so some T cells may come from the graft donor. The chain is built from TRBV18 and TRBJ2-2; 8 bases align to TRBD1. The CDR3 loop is CASSPRGPAPSNTGELFF. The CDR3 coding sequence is TGTGCCAGCTCACCCAGGGGGCCCGCCCCGTCGAACACCGGGGAGCTGTTTTTT.